This T cell receptor beta chain was recovered during a study of blood T cell repertoires in COVID-19. CDR3 length: 13 residues. Germline CDR1 and CDR2: SGHDT and YYEEEE. V gave up 0 bases and J gave up 13 bases; unmatched junction bases: 5. This clone was seen a single time. The Seattle site enrolled patients during active infection and followed them longitudinally. Measured with immunoSEQ multiplex PCR; TCRdb has only the in-frame clones, and not every one. The table includes a few hundred thousand clones, about 90% detected once. This chain connects TRBV5-6 to TRBJ2-7, with 12 bases that match TRBD2. Source material: peripheral blood. The origin of this receptor is a person aged 18-29 years with COVID-19, enrolled during active disease. In DNA form, the CDR3 reads TGTGCCAGCAGCTTGGCTGGACTAGCGGGACACTACTTC. It specifies CASSLAGLAGHYF.